These T cell receptor beta chains were read from a single sample in a study of cytomegalovirus exposure and HLA in healthy donors. The data were produced by immunoSEQ multiplex PCR, yet TCRdb's version contains in-frame clones alone and is incomplete. This sample has under 200,000 clones; less than 95% occur once, and the top ten carry roughly 3%. Material for sequencing was PBMCs. The receptor set was obtained from a woman aged 18 to 35 in good health and CMV-seropositive. Both conserved end residues are part of each CDR3.

CDR3 | J | V
CASSLALAEYNEQFF | TRBJ2-1 | TRBV5-8
CASSLFGTGDEAFF | TRBJ1-1 | TRBV5-5
CAGASGRGVNEQFF | TRBJ2-1 | TRBV6-6
CASSMVVGGRNGYTF | TRBJ1-2 | TRBV5-6
CASSDWDREYDTQYF | TRBJ2-3 | TRBV4-3
CASSLAGSGANVLTF | TRBJ2-6 | TRBV5-4
CASSQVARDWGLREQFF | TRBJ2-1 | TRBV4-3
CASSLLAGKAEQYF | TRBJ2-7 | TRBV6-6
CASTGTDYNEQFF | TRBJ2-1 | TRBV2
CASSLSGSLYEQYF | TRBJ2-7 | TRBV6-5
CASSERSGGYTF | TRBJ1-2 | TRBV2
CASSEGWGGENEQFF | TRBJ2-1 | TRBV2
CASSPGHGGGYSPLHF | TRBJ1-6 | TRBV5-1
CASSLAAGASTDTQYF | TRBJ2-3 | TRBV7-9
CASSQGGLENIQYF | TRBJ2-4 | TRBV14
CASSIVRTGDFKPQHF | TRBJ1-5 | TRBV19
CASSNQGAREQYF | TRBJ2-7 | TRBV6-6
CASSEAEGNQPQHF | TRBJ1-5 | TRBV2
CASSGRQGAVETQYF | TRBJ2-5 | TRBV2
CASSMLLDRGHEQYF | TRBJ2-7 | TRBV19
CASSQELAGNNEQFF | TRBJ2-1 | TRBV14
CASSRGGGIYSNQPQHF | TRBJ1-5 | TRBV5-6
CASILQGDYGYTF | TRBJ1-2 | TRBV2
CASSLNRGQPQHF | TRBJ1-5 | TRBV5-4
CASSGEGLISGNTIYF | TRBJ1-3 | TRBV6-1
CASSLVGTGRGQPQHF | TRBJ1-5 | TRBV7-2
CASSGLGGRNEQFF | TRBJ2-1 | TRBV25-1
CASSPAGQGNEKLFF | TRBJ1-4 | TRBV7-6
CASSYLEVLNTEAFF | TRBJ1-1 | TRBV5-5
CASSHSTGTDTQYF | TRBJ2-3 | TRBV7-2
CSVGPAGLKETQYF | TRBJ2-5 | TRBV29-1
CASSLEARTEAFF | TRBJ1-1 | TRBV28
CAIRGQGRDEQYF | TRBJ2-7 | TRBV10-3
CASSLVRGGSYEQYF | TRBJ2-7 | TRBV5-4
CASSSSSSGLPYNEQFF | TRBJ2-1 | TRBV27
CASSIGGNTGELFF | TRBJ2-2 | TRBV19
CASSLDRGEGETQYF | TRBJ2-5 | TRBV9
CASRASTGNTEAFF | TRBJ1-1 | TRBV7-8
CASSSERTGRDEQYF | TRBJ2-7 | TRBV5-1
CASSLVQGRYEQYF | TRBJ2-7 | TRBV5-1
CSVRTGGNTEAFF | TRBJ1-1 | TRBV29-1
CASSLGRGEVSYEQYF | TRBJ2-7 | TRBV7-9
CATSRTSPPGMNTEAFF | TRBJ1-1 | TRBV15
CASSSREWDTGELFF | TRBJ2-2 | TRBV5-6
CASSLTGVGNEKLFF | TRBJ1-4 | TRBV4-1
CASSRAPQDSPLHF | TRBJ1-6 | TRBV10-2
CASSFSLGGTVGSQYF | TRBJ2-5 | TRBV7-9
CASTPGGRVSSGYTF | TRBJ1-2 | TRBV19
CASSLVIPITDTQYF | TRBJ2-3 | TRBV7-2
CASSLGLSSYNEQFF | TRBJ2-1 | TRBV4-3
CASSASETYEQYF | TRBJ2-7 | TRBV27
CASSPPDTSLGAFF | TRBJ1-1 | TRBV4-2
CASSPTGTNQPQHF | TRBJ1-5 | TRBV7-8
CASSATGGVVETQYF | TRBJ2-5 | TRBV2
CASSMGQMAREQYF | TRBJ2-7 | TRBV19